This T cell receptor beta chain was obtained from a study of shared clonotypes between healthy human individuals. Germline-derived CDR1 and CDR2 are SGHRS and YFSETQ. V was cut by 0 bases and J by 4 bases, with 10 bases left in between. CDR3 length: 15 residues. Assay execution proceeded at the deep level. This table comes from immunoSEQ multiplex PCR, and its TCRdb copy is limited to in-frame clones, with some not included. The data contain about 520,000 clones, roughly 80% of them singletons. The study enrolled healthy HIV-negative adults without recent acute infections or vaccinations as donors. Genomic DNA for unsorted samples was obtained from about 90 million PBMCs.

This chain uses TRBV5-1 with TRBJ2-2; possibly TRBD2 for D (6 bases). The sequenced sample consisted of PBMCs. The clonotype originates from a woman in her thirties or forties in good health. Some clones in this sample may be carry-over from other donors' samples. CDR3 region: CASSLAGSGTGELFF. The CDR3, as DNA: TGCGCCAGCAGCTTGGCCGGGAGTGGCACCGGGGAGCTGTTTTTT.